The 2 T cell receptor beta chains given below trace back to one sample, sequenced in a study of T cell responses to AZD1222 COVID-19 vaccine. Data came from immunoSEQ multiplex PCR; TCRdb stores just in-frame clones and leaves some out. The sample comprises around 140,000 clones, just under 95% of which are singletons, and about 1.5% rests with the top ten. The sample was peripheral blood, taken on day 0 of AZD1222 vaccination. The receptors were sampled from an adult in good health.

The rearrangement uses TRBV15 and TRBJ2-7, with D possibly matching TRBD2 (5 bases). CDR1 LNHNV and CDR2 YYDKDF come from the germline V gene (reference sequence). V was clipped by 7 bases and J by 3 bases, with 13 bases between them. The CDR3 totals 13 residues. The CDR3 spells CATIPGVYYEQYF. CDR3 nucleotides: TGTGCCACCATTCCCGGGGTTTACTACGAGCAGTACTTC.

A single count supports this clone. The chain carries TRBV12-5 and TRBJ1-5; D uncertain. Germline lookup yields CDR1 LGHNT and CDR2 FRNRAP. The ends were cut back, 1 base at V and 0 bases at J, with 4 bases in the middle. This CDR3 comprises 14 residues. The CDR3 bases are TGTGCTAGTGGTTTGGGATATAGCAATCAGCCCCAGCATTTT. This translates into CASGLGYSNQPQHF.